This T cell receptor (beta chain) was documented in a study of glioma-infiltrating T cells after dendritic cell vaccination. Assay: immunoSEQ multiplex PCR; the TCRdb copy retains only in-frame clones and omits some. The repertoire holds tens of thousands of clones, with over 70% as singletons. Germline values: CDR1 SGHRS, CDR2 YFSETQ. V lost 1 base and J lost 7, with 14 bases in between. The CDR3 is 14 residues long. Selection required adequate fresh-frozen tumor tissue plus more than two years' survival data. The chain couples TRBV5-1 to TRBJ1-1; tentatively, D is TRBD1 (6 bases). Here the sequenced sample was blood, taken before dendritic cell vaccination. This sequence was found in a human donor with glioblastoma. The chain's CDR3 is CASSLLGGGGEAFF. The CDR3 coding sequence is TGCGCCAGCAGCTTGCTGGGGGGGGGCGGTGAAGCTTTCTTT.